The 18 T cell receptor beta chains below were found in one sample sequenced in a study of neurological immune-mediated disorders. TCRdb called the 5' RACE reads again in MiXCR, with one record for every CDR3 protein. The sample consists of around 56,000 distinct CDR3 sequences, 24% of them appearing once. Regarding time point: technical triplicate 2. Material: PBMCs. All receptors derive from a man between 60 and 75 years old with HTLV-1-associated myelopathy (HAM/TSP).

This clonotype was seen at least ten times. The chain employs TRBV15 and TRBJ2-5, with TRBD2 as a possible D gene (6 bases). Germline CDR1 is LNHNV and CDR2 is YYDKDF (reference sequence). V gave up 5 bases and J gave up 5 bases, with 15 bases separating them. The CDR3 covers 14 residues. The CDR3: CATSFPGLGETQYF. Here the CDR3 DNA reads TGTGCCACCAGCTTTCCGGGACTTGGGGAGACCCAGTACTTC.

This clonotype was seen repeatedly, ten times or more. V gene TRBV14 combines with J gene TRBJ1-1, with D uncertain. Trimming took off 0 bases at V and 6 bases at J, with 11 bases between the two ends. CDR1 and CDR2 (germline): SGHDN, FVKESK. The length of the CDR3 is 14 residues. Written as DNA, the CDR3 is TGTGCCAGCAGCCAAGAGTCATTGAGGGCTGAAGCTTTCTTT. Protein sequence: CASSQESLRAEAFF.

There are many counts of this clonotype. The V and J genes are TRBV29-1 and TRBJ1-1, with TRBD1 as a possible D gene (5 bases). CDR3 length equals 13 residues. The germline V gene has CDR1 SQVTM and CDR2 ANQGSEA. V dropped 7 bases and J dropped 7 bases, with 19 bases sitting between them. CDR3 DNA: TGCAGCGCCCCCGGCGGTGGACACGGTGAAGCTTTCTTT. It encodes CSAPGGGHGEAFF.

This clonotype has at least ten counts. The rearrangement links TRBV5-1 to TRBJ2-1; the match to TRBD1 covers 7 bases. Per the germline V gene, CDR1 is SGHRS and CDR2 is YFSETQ. The length of the CDR3 is 16 residues. V shed 3 bases and J 0 bases; nucleotides not matched to a gene: 6. CDR3 protein: CASSYGQVASYNEQFF. In DNA, the CDR3 is TGCGCCAGCAGCTACGGACAGGTGGCCTCCTACAATGAGCAGTTCTTC.

The table lists this clonotype with many counts. The chain is built from TRBV15 and TRBJ2-3; TRBD1 is a possible D gene (5 bases). CDR3 size: 14 residues. Trimming removed 7 bases at V and 3 bases at J, with 14 bases between. Germline values: CDR1 LNHNV, CDR2 YYDKDF (reference sequence). The CDR3 sequence: CATKAGHFTDTQYF. The CDR3 DNA reads as TGTGCCACCAAGGCAGGGCACTTTACAGATACGCAGTATTTT.

In its sample, this clonotype was seen many times. The chain links TRBV5-1 to TRBJ2-7; the D gene is possibly TRBD2 (5 bases). The CDR3 is made up of 15 amino acids. The germline V gene encodes CDR1 SGHRS and CDR2 YFSETQ. V was shortened by 4 bases and J by 2 bases, with 16 bases between the two germline ends. The CDR3 coding sequence is TGCGCCAGCAGCCTGCTCGGGGTCAACCCCTACGAGCAGTACTTC. Translating it yields CASSLLGVNPYEQYF.

This clonotype has ten or more counts. CDR3 protein: CSARDLQGASDEQYF. The CDR3 DNA reads TGCAGTGCTAGAGATCTCCAGGGGGCATCCGACGAGCAGTACTTC. This sequence joins TRBV20-1 and TRBJ2-7, with 8 bases lining up with TRBD1. V shed 0 bases and J 5 bases; nucleotides not matched to a gene: 9. The CDR3 runs 15 residues. Germline loops: CDR1 DFQATT, CDR2 SNEGSKA (reference sequence).

This clonotype was seen a few times. The chain combines TRBV11-2 with TRBJ2-2; TRBD1 is a possible D gene (5 bases). Trimming took off 4 bases at V and 7 bases at J, with 13 bases between the two ends. Germline assignment: CDR1 SGHAT and CDR2 FQNNGV. The length of the CDR3 is 14 residues. The CDR3 loop is CASSSQSGNGELFF. The CDR3 DNA reads TGTGCCAGCAGCTCTCAGTCAGGGAACGGGGAGCTGTTTTTT.

The chain couples TRBV20-1 to TRBJ2-4; 12 nucleotides line up with TRBD2. CDR3 length: 15 residues. V lost 0 bases and J lost 9; bases outside the gene matches: 6. The germline gives CDR1 DFQATT, CDR2 SNEGSKA (reference sequence). The CDR3 bases are TGCAGTGCTAGAGATCGACTAGCGGGAGTTAGCATTCAGTACTTC. It is translated as CSARDRLAGVSIQYF.

This clonotype showed up many times. This sequence joins TRBV18 and TRBJ2-1; 8 bases agree with TRBD2. This CDR3 comprises 15 residues. V lost 2 bases to trimming and J lost 10 bases; unmatched junction nucleotides: 10. CDR1 and CDR2 (germline): KGHSH, LQKENI. The CDR3 reads CASSPTGTRRPEQFF. Written as DNA, the CDR3 is TGTGCCAGCTCACCAACCGGGACTAGGAGGCCGGAGCAGTTCTTC.

This clonotype appeared many times. The chain links TRBV28 to TRBJ2-5, with D perhaps TRBD1 or TRBD2 (5 bases each). V was trimmed by 4 bases and J by 2 bases, leaving 14 bases between them. The CDR3 has 15 residues. From germline, CDR1 is MDHEN and CDR2 SYDVKM. The CDR3 is CASSSGAEVQETQYF. The CDR3 coding sequence is TGTGCCAGCAGTTCCGGGGCCGAGGTTCAAGAGACCCAGTACTTC.

This clonotype appeared many times. The chain couples TRBV20-1 to TRBJ2-5, with 10 bases identical to TRBD2. CDR3 length: 18 residues. Looked up from germline, CDR1 is DFQATT and CDR2 is SNEGSKA (reference sequence). V lost 3 bases, J lost 0 bases, and 13 bases stayed unmatched. CDR3 region: CSASSARASGRNQETQYF. The CDR3 nucleotides read TGCAGTGCTAGTAGCGCGAGGGCTAGCGGGAGAAACCAAGAGACCCAGTACTTC.

The chain uses TRBV29-1 and TRBJ2-7, with D possibly called TRBD1 or TRBD2 (6 bases each). The CDR3 is made up of 14 amino acids. Germline loops: CDR1 SQVTM, CDR2 ANQGSEA. V was shortened by 6 bases and J by 5 bases, with 20 bases between the two germline ends. CDR3 loop: CSVRGAGGTHEQYF. CDR3 nucleotides: TGCAGCGTAAGGGGGGCAGGCGGAACCCACGAGCAGTACTTC.

This clonotype has at least ten counts. This chain joins TRBV5-1 and TRBJ1-1, with D possibly TRBD1 on 5 matching bases. Germline V gene lookup returns CDR1 SGHRS and CDR2 YFSETQ. Trimming cost V 4 bases and J 4 bases, with 17 bases left between them. The CDR3 covers 15 residues. Written as DNA, the CDR3 is TGCGCCAGCAGCGCTTCGGGTGGGGCCCTCACTGAAGCTTTCTTT. This sequence encodes CASSASGGALTEAFF.

This clonotype was detected many times. V gene TRBV7-3 combines with J gene TRBJ2-1; D call uncertain. The CDR3 loop spans 12 amino acids. V was shortened by 5 bases and J by 7 bases, with 9 bases between the two germline ends. Germline values: CDR1 SGHTA, CDR2 FQGTGA. The DNA for the CDR3 is TGTGCCAGCAGCCCCCTAGGAAATGAGCAGTTCTTC. Its protein product is CASSPLGNEQFF.

The chain carries TRBV2 and TRBJ1-1; no reliable D call. The CDR3 extends over 13 amino acids. Germline CDR1 is SNHLY and CDR2 is FYNNEI. Trimming took off 3 bases at V and 0 bases at J, with 5 bases between the two ends. CDR3 coding DNA: TGTGCCAGCAGTGAGGTGGTGAACACTGAAGCTTTCTTT. Its translation: CASSEVVNTEAFF.

The genes are TRBV9 and TRBJ2-5; 8 bases align to TRBD2. The V segment lost 0 bases and the J segment 5 bases; nucleotides outside the gene matches: 3. Germline V gene data show CDR1 as SGDLS and CDR2 as YYNGEE. CDR3 length: 14 amino acids. Here the CDR3 reads CASSVGSGGETQYF. CDR3 nucleotides: TGTGCCAGCAGCGTAGGTTCGGGGGGGGAGACCCAGTACTTC.

The gene calls are TRBV10-3 and TRBJ2-5; a weak D match, TRBD1 (6 bases). CDR1 and CDR2 (germline): ENHRY, SYGVKD. The length of the CDR3 is 12 residues. V was cut by 5 bases and J by 5 bases, with 9 bases left in between. CDR3 loop: CAISHREETQYF. The CDR3 nucleotides are TGTGCCATCAGTCACAGGGAGGAGACCCAGTACTTC.